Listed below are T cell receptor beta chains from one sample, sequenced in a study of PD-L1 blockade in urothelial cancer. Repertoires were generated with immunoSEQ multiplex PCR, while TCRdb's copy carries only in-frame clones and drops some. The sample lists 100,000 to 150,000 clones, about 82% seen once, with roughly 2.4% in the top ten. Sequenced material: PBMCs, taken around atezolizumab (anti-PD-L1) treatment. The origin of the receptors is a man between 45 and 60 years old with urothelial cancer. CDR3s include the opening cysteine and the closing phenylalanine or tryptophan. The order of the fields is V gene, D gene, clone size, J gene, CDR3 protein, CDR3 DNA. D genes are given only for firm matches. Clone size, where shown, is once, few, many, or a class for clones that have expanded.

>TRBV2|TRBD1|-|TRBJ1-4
CASRRTTGVVWEKLFF
TGTGCCAGCAGGCGAACCACAGGGGTGGTTTGGGAAAAACTGTTTTTT
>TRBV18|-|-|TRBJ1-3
CASSGAGNTIYF
TGTGCCAGTTCTGGAGCTGGAAACACCATATATTTT
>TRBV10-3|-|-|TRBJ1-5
CAISQTSNQPQHF
TGTGCCATCAGCCAAACTTCGAATCAGCCCCAGCATTTT
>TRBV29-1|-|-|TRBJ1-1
CSARVGAEAFF
TGCAGCGCCCGGGTCGGGGCTGAAGCTTTCTTT
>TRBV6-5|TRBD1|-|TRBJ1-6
CASSFRGAYNSPLHF
TGTGCCAGCAGTTTCAGGGGGGCTTATAATTCACCCCTCCACTTT
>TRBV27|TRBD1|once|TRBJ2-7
CASFNRGRNYEQYF
TGTGCCAGCTTTAACAGGGGGCGAAACTACGAGCAGTACTTC
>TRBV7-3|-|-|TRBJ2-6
CASSPQAGANVLTF
TGTGCCAGCAGCCCCCAGGCTGGGGCCAACGTCCTGACTTTC
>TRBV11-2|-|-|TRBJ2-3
CASSLRETVDTQYF
TGTGCCAGCAGCTTGAGGGAGACGGTAGATACGCAGTATTTT
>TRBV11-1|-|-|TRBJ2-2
CASGPFANTGELFF
TGTGCCAGCGGCCCGTTCGCGAACACCGGGGAGCTGTTTTTT
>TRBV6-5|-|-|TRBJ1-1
CASTPTVNTEAFF
TGTGCCAGCACCCCGACAGTGAACACTGAAGCTTTCTTT
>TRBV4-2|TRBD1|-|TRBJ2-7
CASSQEPPTGGTYEQYF
TGTGCCAGCAGCCAAGAACCCCCGACAGGGGGAACCTACGAGCAGTACTTC
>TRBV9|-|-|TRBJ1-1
CASSWGGGVSNTEAFF
TGTGCCAGCAGCTGGGGAGGGGGAGTCTCGAACACTGAAGCTTTCTTT
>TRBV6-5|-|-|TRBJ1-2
CASSYGGHSYGYTF
TGTGCCAGCAGTTACGGGGGACACAGCTATGGCTACACCTTC
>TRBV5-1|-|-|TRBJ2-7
CASSRVGGQKAYEQYF
TGCGCCAGCAGCAGAGTCGGCGGACAGAAAGCCTACGAGCAGTACTTC
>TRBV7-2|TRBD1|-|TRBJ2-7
CASSLRGPPTYEQYF
TGTGCCAGCAGCTTAAGGGGGCCCCCCACCTACGAGCAGTACTTC
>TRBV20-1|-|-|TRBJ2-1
CSALTPEQFF
TGCAGTGCTTTGACTCCTGAGCAGTTCTTC
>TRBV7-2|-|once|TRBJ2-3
CASSWRDTQYF
TGTGCCAGCAGCTGGAGGGATACGCAGTATTTT
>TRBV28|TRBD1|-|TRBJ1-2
CASSFPPGQGDGYTF
TGTGCCAGCAGTTTTCCCCCGGGACAGGGGGACGGCTACACCTTC
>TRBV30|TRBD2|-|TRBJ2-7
CASLAALLDEQYF
TGTGCCTCCCTAGCGGCCCTTCTCGACGAGCAGTACTTC
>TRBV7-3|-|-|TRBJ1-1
CASSLGQARTEAFF
TGTGCCAGCAGCCTGGGACAAGCGAGGACTGAAGCTTTCTTT
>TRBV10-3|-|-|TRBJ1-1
CAIRSSDRRNTEAFF
TGTGCCATCAGATCCTCGGACAGACGGAACACTGAAGCTTTCTTT
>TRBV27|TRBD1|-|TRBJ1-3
CASSTVGQGAYGNTIYF
TGTGCCAGCAGTACGGTCGGACAGGGGGCTTATGGAAACACCATATATTTT
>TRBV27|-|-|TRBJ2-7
CASGRDPSYEQYF
TGTGCTAGTGGGCGGGACCCTTCCTACGAGCAGTACTTC
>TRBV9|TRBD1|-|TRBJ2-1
CASSIGQGGNEQFF
TGTGCCAGCAGCATCGGACAGGGAGGCAATGAGCAGTTCTTC
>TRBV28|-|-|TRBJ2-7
CASSLKSSYEQYF
TGTGCCAGCAGTTTAAAGAGCTCCTACGAGCAGTACTTC
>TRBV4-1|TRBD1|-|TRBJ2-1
CASSRTGGRRSYNEQFF
TGCGCCAGCAGCCGGACAGGAGGACGACGCTCCTACAATGAGCAGTTCTTC
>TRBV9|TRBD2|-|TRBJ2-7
CASSVALGLDLYEQYF
TGTGCCAGCAGCGTAGCCCTAGGACTAGACCTCTACGAGCAGTACTTC
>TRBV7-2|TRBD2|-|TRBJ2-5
CASSLTAGGETQYF
TGTGCCAGCAGCTTAACGGCGGGAGGGGAGACCCAGTACTTC
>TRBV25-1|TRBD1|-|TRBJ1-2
CASSEAGGPGGYGYTF
TGTGCCAGCAGTGAGGCAGGGGGCCCCGGTGGCTATGGCTACACCTTC
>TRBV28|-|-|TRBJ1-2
CASSPQQIYGYTF
TGTGCCAGCAGCCCCCAACAGATCTATGGCTACACCTTC
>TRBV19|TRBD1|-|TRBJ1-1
CASSIGGQGNTEAFF
TGTGCCAGTAGTATAGGGGGACAGGGGAACACTGAAGCTTTCTTT
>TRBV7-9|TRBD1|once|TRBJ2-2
CARGQGGTGELFF
TGTGCCAGAGGACAGGGGGGCACCGGGGAGCTGTTTTTT
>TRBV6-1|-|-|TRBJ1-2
CASSGLNYGYTF
TGTGCCAGCAGTGGGCTTAACTATGGCTACACCTTC
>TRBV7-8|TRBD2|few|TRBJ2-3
CASSLGASGSTDTQYF
TGTGCCAGCAGCTTAGGTGCTAGCGGGAGCACAGATACGCAGTATTTT
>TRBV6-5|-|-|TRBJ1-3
CASSVTGASGNTIYF
TGTGCCAGCAGTGTGACAGGAGCTTCTGGAAACACCATATATTTT
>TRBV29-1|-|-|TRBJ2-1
CSAHWAGNNEQFF
TGCAGCGCCCACTGGGCAGGGAACAATGAGCAGTTCTTC
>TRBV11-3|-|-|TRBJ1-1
CASSLDQWNTEAFF
TGTGCCAGCAGCTTAGATCAATGGAACACTGAAGCTTTCTTT
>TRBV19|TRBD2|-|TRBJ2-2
CASRGGSTGELFF
TGTGCCAGTCGGGGCGGGAGCACCGGGGAGCTGTTTTTT
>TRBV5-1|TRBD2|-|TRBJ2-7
CASSPGLAGESSYEQYF
TGCGCCAGCAGTCCGGGACTAGCGGGAGAATCCTCCTACGAGCAGTACTTC
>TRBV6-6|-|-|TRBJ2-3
CASSYTLALDTQYF
TGTGCCAGCAGTTACACGCTAGCGTTAGATACGCAGTATTTT
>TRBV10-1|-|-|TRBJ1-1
CASSESGKKMNTEAFF
TGCGCCAGCAGTGAGTCGGGCAAGAAAATGAACACTGAAGCTTTCTTT
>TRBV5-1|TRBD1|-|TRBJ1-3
CASSDGDRGSGNTIYF
TGCGCCAGCAGCGATGGGGACAGGGGCTCTGGAAACACCATATATTTT
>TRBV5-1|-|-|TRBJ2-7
CASSTRWGDEQYF
TGCGCCAGCAGCACACGGTGGGGGGACGAGCAGTACTTC
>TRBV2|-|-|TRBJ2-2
CASSIGWAGTGELFF
TGTGCCAGCAGTATAGGTTGGGCGGGCACCGGGGAGCTGTTTTTT
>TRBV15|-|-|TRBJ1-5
CATSPYNQPQHF
TGTGCCACCAGCCCCTATAATCAGCCCCAGCATTTT
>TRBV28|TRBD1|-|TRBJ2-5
CASSPAGTGGETQYF
TGTGCCAGCAGTCCCGCCGGGACAGGGGGGGAGACCCAGTACTTC
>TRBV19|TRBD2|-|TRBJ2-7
CASSRAGGSYEQYF
TGTGCCAGTAGTAGAGCGGGAGGGTCCTACGAGCAGTACTTC
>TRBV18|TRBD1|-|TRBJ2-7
CASSPGTGDYEQYF
TGTGCCAGCTCACCAGGGACAGGGGACTACGAGCAGTACTTC
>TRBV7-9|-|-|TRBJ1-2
CASSSSGSGNYGYTF
TGTGCCAGCAGCTCATCGGGGTCAGGCAACTATGGCTACACCTTC
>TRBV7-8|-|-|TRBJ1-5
CASSLNRVAYQPQHF
TGTGCCAGCAGCTTGAACAGGGTTGCTTATCAGCCCCAGCATTTT
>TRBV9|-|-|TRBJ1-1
CASSARAGNTEAFF
TGTGCCAGCAGCGCCCGTGCGGGGAACACTGAAGCTTTCTTT
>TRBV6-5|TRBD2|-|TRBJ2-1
CASSGTGTRANEQFF
TGTGCCAGCAGTGGGACCGGGACTAGGGCCAATGAGCAGTTCTTC
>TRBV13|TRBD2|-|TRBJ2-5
CASSLGGLMETQYF
TGTGCCAGCAGCTTAGGGGGACTAATGGAGACCCAGTACTTC
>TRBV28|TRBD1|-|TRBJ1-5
CASAGTGNQPQHF
TGTGCCAGCGCCGGGACAGGGAATCAGCCCCAGCATTTT